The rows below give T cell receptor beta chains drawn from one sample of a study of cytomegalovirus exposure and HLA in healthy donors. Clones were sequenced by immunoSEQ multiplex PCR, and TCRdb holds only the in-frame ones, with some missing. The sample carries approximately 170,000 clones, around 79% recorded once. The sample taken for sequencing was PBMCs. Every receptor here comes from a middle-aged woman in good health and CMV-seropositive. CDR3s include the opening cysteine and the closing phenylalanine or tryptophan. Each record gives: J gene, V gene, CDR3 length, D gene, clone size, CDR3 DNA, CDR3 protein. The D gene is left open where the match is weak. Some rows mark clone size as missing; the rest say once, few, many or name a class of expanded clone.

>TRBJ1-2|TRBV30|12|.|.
TGTGCCTGGACAGGGATCGGCTATGGCTACACCTTC
CAWTGIGYGYTF
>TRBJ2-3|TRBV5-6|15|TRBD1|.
TGTGCCAGCAGCCGCCGAACAGGGGTGGGAGATACGCAGTATTTT
CASSRRTGVGDTQYF
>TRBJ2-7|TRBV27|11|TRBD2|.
TGTGCCAGCAGGACTAGCGGGAGGGAGTACTTC
CASRTSGREYF
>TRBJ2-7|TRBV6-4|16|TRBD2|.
TGTGCCAGTCCGGCGCGAGGACTAGCGGGGCTCTGCGAGCAGTACTTC
CASPARGLAGLCEQYF
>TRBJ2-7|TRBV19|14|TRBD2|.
TGTGCCAGTAGTATCGGCGGGAGCTCCTACGAGCAGTACTTC
CASSIGGSSYEQYF
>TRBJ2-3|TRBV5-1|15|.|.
TGCGCCAGCAGCTTGGAGGGTCAGGGCGCAGATACGCAGTATTTT
CASSLEGQGADTQYF
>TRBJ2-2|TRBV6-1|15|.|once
TGTGCCAGCAGAGGATCACCCGAGGGCACCGGGGAGCTGTTTTTT
CASRGSPEGTGELFF
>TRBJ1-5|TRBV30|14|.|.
TGTGCCTGGAGTGTGGGGAGTAGCAATCAGCCCCAGCATTTT
CAWSVGSSNQPQHF
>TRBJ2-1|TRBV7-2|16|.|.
TGTGCCAGCAGCCCGAGGGGGGGACGCTCCTACAATGAGCAGTTCTTC
CASSPRGGRSYNEQFF
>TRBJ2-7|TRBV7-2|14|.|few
TGTGCCAGCAGCTTAGGCCAGGGTTACTACGAGCAGTACTTC
CASSLGQGYYEQYF
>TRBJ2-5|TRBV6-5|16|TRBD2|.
TGTGCCAGCAGTTACTCGCCGTGGGGCGGGAGGGAGACCCAGTACTTC
CASSYSPWGGRETQYF
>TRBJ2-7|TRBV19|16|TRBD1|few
TGTGCCAGTAGTATAACTTCAGACAGGGGGCACTACGAGCAGTACTTC
CASSITSDRGHYEQYF
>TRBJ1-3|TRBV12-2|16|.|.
TGTGCAAGTCGCTCCAAGGCGGGGACAGCGGGAAACACCATATATTTT
CASRSKAGTAGNTIYF
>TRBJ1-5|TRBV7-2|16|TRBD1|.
TGTGCCAGCAGCTTAGACAGGGGCGGAATGAATCAGCCCCAGCATTTT
CASSLDRGGMNQPQHF
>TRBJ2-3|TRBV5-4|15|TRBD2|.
TGTGCCAGCAGCTACTCTCGGGGGGGTAGAGATACGCAGTATTTT
CASSYSRGGRDTQYF
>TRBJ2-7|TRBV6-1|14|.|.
TGTGCCAGCACCGGACTACTAGGCTCCTACGAGCAGTACTTC
CASTGLLGSYEQYF
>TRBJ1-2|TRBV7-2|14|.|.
TGTGCCAGCAGCTTAGGACGGACTTTCTATGGCTACACCTTC
CASSLGRTFYGYTF
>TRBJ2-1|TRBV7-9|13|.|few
TGTGCCAGCAGCCCGGAGGGGACCGCTGAGCAGTTCTTC
CASSPEGTAEQFF
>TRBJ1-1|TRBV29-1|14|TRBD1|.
TGCAGCGTTGACTCGACAGGGATGGGGACTGAAGCTTTCTTT
CSVDSTGMGTEAFF
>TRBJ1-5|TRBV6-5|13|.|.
TGTGCCAGCAGTTATCAGGTCAATCAGCCCCAGCATTTT
CASSYQVNQPQHF
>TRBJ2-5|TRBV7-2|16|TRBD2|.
TGTGCCAGCAGCCCCTTGTCGGGAGGGCAGTGGGAGACCCAGTACTTC
CASSPLSGGQWETQYF
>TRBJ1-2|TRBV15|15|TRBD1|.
TGTGCCACCAGCAGCAACAACAGGGGCATATATGGCTACACCTTC
CATSSNNRGIYGYTF
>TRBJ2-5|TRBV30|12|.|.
TGTGCCTGGAGTGTACTGTTAGAGACCCAGTACTTC
CAWSVLLETQYF
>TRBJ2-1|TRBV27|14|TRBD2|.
TGTGCCAGCAAGACTAGCGTCCCCTACAATGAGCAGTTCTTC
CASKTSVPYNEQFF
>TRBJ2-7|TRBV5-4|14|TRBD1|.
TGTGCCAGCAGCCCCCGGGACAGAAACGGTGAGCAGTACTTC
CASSPRDRNGEQYF
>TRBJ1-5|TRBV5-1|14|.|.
TGCGCCAGCAGCTGGGGGGAGATTGGTCAGCCCCAGCATTTT
CASSWGEIGQPQHF
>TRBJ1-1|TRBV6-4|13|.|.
TGTGCCAGCAGGAATCAGGAGAACACTGAAGCTTTCTTT
CASRNQENTEAFF
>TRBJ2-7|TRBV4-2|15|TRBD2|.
TGTGCCAGCAGCCAAGATCTAGCGGGATCCTACGAGCAGTACTTC
CASSQDLAGSYEQYF
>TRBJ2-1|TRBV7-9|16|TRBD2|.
TGTGCCAGCAGCTCCAGGACTAGCGGGAGTGGGAATGAGCAGTTCTTC
CASSSRTSGSGNEQFF
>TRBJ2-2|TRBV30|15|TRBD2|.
TGTGCCTGGAGCAAAGCGGGGGGCTCCACCGGGGAGCTGTTTTTT
CAWSKAGGSTGELFF
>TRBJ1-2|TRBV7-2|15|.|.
TGTGCCAGCAGCTCGTTGGCGGGGCGCAACTATGGCTACACCTTC
CASSSLAGRNYGYTF
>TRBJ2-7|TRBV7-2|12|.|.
TGTGCCAGCAGCACCTACTTACACGAGCAGTACTTC
CASSTYLHEQYF
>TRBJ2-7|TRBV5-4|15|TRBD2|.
TGTGCCAGCAGCTCCGGACTAGCCCTAACCTACGAGCAGTACTTC
CASSSGLALTYEQYF
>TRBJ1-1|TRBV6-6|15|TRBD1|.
TGTGCCAGCAGTTACTCGGACAGGCAGAACACTGAAGCTTTCTTT
CASSYSDRQNTEAFF
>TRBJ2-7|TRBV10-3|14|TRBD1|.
TGTGCCATCAGTGGAGGACAGGTGTCCTACGAGCAGTACTTC
CAISGGQVSYEQYF
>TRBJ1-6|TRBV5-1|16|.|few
TGCGCCAGCAGCTTGATGGGAGGGACCCTAATTTCACCCCTCCACTTT
CASSLMGGTLISPLHF
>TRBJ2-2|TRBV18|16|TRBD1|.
TGTGCCAGCTCACTACCGGGACAGAGATACACCGGGGAGCTGTTTTTT
CASSLPGQRYTGELFF